One and the same sample provided the 3 T cell receptor beta chains below, sequenced in a study of blood T cell repertoires in COVID-19 (TCRdb year 2020). Libraries were prepared through the immunoSEQ multiplex PCR assay. TCRdb mirrors the immuneACCESS table, restricted to in-frame sequences. Some clones are absent from its copies; in checked studies, under half trace to an unresolved V gene, and the reason for the others is unknown. The sample includes approximately 250,000 clones, with about 82% observed a single time. The top ten clones comprise approximately 9% of the sample. The sequenced sample was PBMCs or T cells enriched from blood (not recorded which). The receptors originated from a woman between 45 and 60 years old with acute COVID-19.

The chain carries TRBV9 and TRBJ2-5; D possibly corresponds to TRBD2 (5 bases). Trimming left V 1 base short and J 5 bases short, with 12 bases between. The V gene's germline CDR1 is SGDLS and CDR2 YYNGEE. The CDR3 is 14 amino acids. The CDR3 spells CASSVNLAGETQYF. In DNA, the CDR3 is TGTGCCAGCAGCGTAAACCTAGCTGGGGAGACCCAGTACTTC.

The chain has TRBV11-2 and TRBJ2-3, with no clear D. The germline CDR1 and CDR2 sequences are SGHAT and FQNNGV. The CDR3 loop spans 12 amino acids. Between the trimmed V and J ends, which lost 3 bases and 2 bases, there was a span of 3 bases. The CDR3 nucleotides are TGTGCCAGCAGCTTTAACACAGATACGCAGTATTTT. Translation: CASSFNTDTQYF.

The chain recombines TRBV7-9 with TRBJ1-3; 7 bases fit TRBD1. CDR1 SEHNR and CDR2 FQNEAQ come from the germline V gene (reference sequence). After removal of 4 bases from V and 0 bases from J, the junction contained 6 bases not matched to a gene. The CDR3 consists of 16 residues. CDR3 bases: TGTGCCAGCAGCTCGGGACAGACCGACTCTGGAAACACCATATATTTT. Protein: CASSSGQTDSGNTIYF.